This T cell receptor (beta chain) stems from a study of control samples from healthy donors and cancer patients. Trimming pared 3 bases from V and 8 bases from J, leaving 26 bases between. This CDR3 has 17 amino acids. The germline V gene has CDR1 SGDLS and CDR2 YYNGEE. Sequencing used immunoSEQ multiplex PCR; TCRdb keeps in-frame clones, though not all of them. The table records under 150,000 clones, approximately 89% of them present only once. The V gene is TRBV9, the J gene TRBJ1-2, with D possibly matching TRBD1 (5 bases). This receptor was obtained from a middle-aged man in good health. Sample: blood. The CDR3 reads CASSANLPGANEFGYTF. CDR3 sequence (DNA): TGTGCCAGCAGCGCCAACCTACCCGGGGCGAATGAGTTCGGCTACACCTTC.